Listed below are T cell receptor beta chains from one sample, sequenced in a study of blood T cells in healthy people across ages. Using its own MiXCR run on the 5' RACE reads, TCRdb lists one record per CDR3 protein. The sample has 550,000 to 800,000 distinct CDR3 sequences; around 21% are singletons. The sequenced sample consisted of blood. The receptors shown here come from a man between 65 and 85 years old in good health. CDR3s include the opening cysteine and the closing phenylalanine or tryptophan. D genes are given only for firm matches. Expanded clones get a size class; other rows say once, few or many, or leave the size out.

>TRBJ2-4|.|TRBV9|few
TGTGCCAGCAGAGACAGGACAGCCACTGGGGGGGCCAAAAACATTCAGTACTTC
CASRDRTATGGAKNIQYF
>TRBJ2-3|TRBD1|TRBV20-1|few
TGCAGTGCTAGAGATCCGGGACAGGGAACAGATACGCAGTATTTT
CSARDPGQGTDTQYF
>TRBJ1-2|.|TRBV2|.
TGTGCCAGCAGTGTGAAAGGGAGTGGCTACACCTTC
CASSVKGSGYTF
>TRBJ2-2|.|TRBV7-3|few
TGTGCCAGCAGCACGGGACCGTTGAACACCGGGGAGCTGTTTTTT
CASSTGPLNTGELFF
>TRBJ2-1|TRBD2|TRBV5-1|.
TGCGCCAGCAGCTTTGGAGGGAGGGATGAGCAGTTCTTC
CASSFGGRDEQFF
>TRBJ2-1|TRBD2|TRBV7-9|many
TGTGCCAGCAGCCTAAAAATACGACTAAGCGGGAGTCGGAATGAGCAGTTCTTC
CASSLKIRLSGSRNEQFF
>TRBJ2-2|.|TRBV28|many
TGTGCCAGCAGTTTGTGGAACACCGGGGAGCTGTTTTTT
CASSLWNTGELFF
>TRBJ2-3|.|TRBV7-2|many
TGTGCCAGCAGCTTAGCACAGACAGCCACAGATACGCAGTATTTT
CASSLAQTATDTQYF
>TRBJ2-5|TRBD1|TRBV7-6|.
TGTGCCAGCAGCACCGGACAGGATCAAGAGACCCAGTACTTC
CASSTGQDQETQYF
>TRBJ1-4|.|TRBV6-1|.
TGTGCCAGCAGCCCATCCGGGAACAGGCTTAATGAAAAACTGTTTTTT
CASSPSGNRLNEKLFF
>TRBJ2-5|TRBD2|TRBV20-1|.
TGCAGTGCTAGAGACCAAGCGGGAGGGCAAGAGACCCAGTACTTC
CSARDQAGGQETQYF
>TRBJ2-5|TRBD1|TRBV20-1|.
TGCAGTGCTCTTGGACAGGTTCGAGAGACCCAGTACTTC
CSALGQVRETQYF
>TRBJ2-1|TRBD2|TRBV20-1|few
TGCAGTGCTAGAGGTAGCGGGAGGGCCTCTCGCTTTGTGCAGTTCTTC
CSARGSGRASRFVQFF
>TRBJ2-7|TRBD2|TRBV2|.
TGTGCCAGCAGTGAGGGAGGGAAAAAGTCCTACGAGCAGTACTTC
CASSEGGKKSYEQYF
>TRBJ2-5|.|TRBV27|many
TGTGCCAGCAGTTTAAGGGGCCGGACTATCCAAGAGACCCAGTACTTC
CASSLRGRTIQETQYF
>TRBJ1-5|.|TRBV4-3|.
TGCGCCAGCAGCCAAGATAGGAGCCCGAGGGGGGGAGACAATCAGCCCCAGCATTTT
CASSQDRSPRGGDNQPQHF
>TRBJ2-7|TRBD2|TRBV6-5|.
TGTGCCAGCAACCCGACTAGCGGGAGAGCATTCTACGAGCAGTACTTC
CASNPTSGRAFYEQYF
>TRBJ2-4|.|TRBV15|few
TGTGCCACCAGCAGAGATGGGGGCAGGGAAGACATTCAGTACTTC
CATSRDGGREDIQYF
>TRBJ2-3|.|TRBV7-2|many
TGTGCCAGCAGCGGGACCGGAGATACGCAGTATTTT
CASSGTGDTQYF
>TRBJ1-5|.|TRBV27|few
TGTGCCAGCGGTGCGGGGGGGTATAGCAATCAGCCCCAGCATTTT
CASGAGGYSNQPQHF
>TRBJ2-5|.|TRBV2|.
TGTGCCAGCGTGGGGTCGGAGACCCAGTACTTC
CASVGSETQYF
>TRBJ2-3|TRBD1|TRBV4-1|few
TGCGCCAGCAGCCAGGGACAGGGCCCTAGCACAGATACGCAGTATTTT
CASSQGQGPSTDTQYF
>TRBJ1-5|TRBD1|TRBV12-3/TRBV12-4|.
TGTGCCAGCAGTTTACTAGGGACAGCTCAGCATTTT
CASSLLGTAQHF
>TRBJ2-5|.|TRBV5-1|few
TGCGCCAGCAGCTTGGGGGCCGGGACACGGAAAGAGACCCAGTACTTC
CASSLGAGTRKETQYF
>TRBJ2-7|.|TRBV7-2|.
TGTGCCAGCAGCTTAGTGCCGTCACAAGGCGAGCAGTACTTC
CASSLVPSQGEQYF
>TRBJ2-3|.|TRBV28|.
TGTGCCAGCAGTTTAGTGGCGGTCCCGGATACGCAGTATTTT
CASSLVAVPDTQYF
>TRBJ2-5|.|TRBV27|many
TGTGCCAGCAGGGTCGGAGAGACCCAGTACTTC
CASRVGETQYF
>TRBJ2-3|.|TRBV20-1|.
TGCAGTGGGTCTGGGGGGTCCCCAGATACGCAGTATTTT
CSGSGGSPDTQYF
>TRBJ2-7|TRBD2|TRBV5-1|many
TGCGCCAGCAGCTTGGAGGCTAGCGGCTACGAGCAGTACTTC
CASSLEASGYEQYF
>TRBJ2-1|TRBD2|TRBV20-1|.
TGCAGTGCAAGAGCTAGCGGGAGCTCCTACAATGAGCAGTTCTTC
CSARASGSSYNEQFF
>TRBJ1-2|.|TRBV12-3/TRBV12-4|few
TGTGCCAGCAGTTTTGCCTCGCTCTATGGCTACACCTTC
CASSFASLYGYTF
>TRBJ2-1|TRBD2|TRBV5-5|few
TGTGCCAGCAGCTTGGAGTCTAGCGGGAGTGGGCGTGAGCAGTTCTTC
CASSLESSGSGREQFF
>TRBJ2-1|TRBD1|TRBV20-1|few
TGCAGTGCTAGCATCGGACAGGGGTATAATGAGCAGTTCTTC
CSASIGQGYNEQFF
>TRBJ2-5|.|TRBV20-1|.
TGCAGTGCTAGAGCCCTGGGTAGGGAGACCAGGGAGACCCAGTACTTC
CSARALGRETRETQYF
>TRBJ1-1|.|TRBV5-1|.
TGCGCCAGCAGCTTGGAATCCGGGTCGGTAACTGAAGCTTTCTTT
CASSLESGSVTEAFF
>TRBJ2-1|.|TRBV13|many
TGTGCCAGCTCAACAACAGGGAATGAGCAGTTCTTC
CASSTTGNEQFF
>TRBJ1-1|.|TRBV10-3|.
TGTGCCATCAGTGAGCCTACCACTGAAGCTTTCTTT
CAISEPTTEAFF
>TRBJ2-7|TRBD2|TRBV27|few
TGTGCCAGCAGTTTCGCGGGAGGCCTCGGAGACGAGCAGTACTTC
CASSFAGGLGDEQYF
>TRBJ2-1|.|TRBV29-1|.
TGCAGCGTTGACCTTAGCTCTGGGAGCTCCTACAATGAGCAGTTCTTC
CSVDLSSGSSYNEQFF
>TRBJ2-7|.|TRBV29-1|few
TGCAGCTTCCGGGACGCCGCCTACGAGCAGTACTTC
CSFRDAAYEQYF
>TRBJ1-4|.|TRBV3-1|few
TGTGCCAGCAGCCAAGGAGGACTGACTAATGAAAAACTGTTTTTT
CASSQGGLTNEKLFF
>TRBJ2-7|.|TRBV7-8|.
TGTGCCAGCAGCTTAGTGCAACTCTCCTACGAGCAGTACTTC
CASSLVQLSYEQYF
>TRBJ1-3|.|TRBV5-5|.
TGTGCCAGCAGCTTCTATGCCGCTACCTCTGGAAACACCATATATTTT
CASSFYAATSGNTIYF
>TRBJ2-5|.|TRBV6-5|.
TGTGCTAGCAGTTACGACAACCAAGAGACCCAGTACTTC
CASSYDNQETQYF
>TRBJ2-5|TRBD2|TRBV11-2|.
TGTGCCAGCAGCTTAGACGTCTCTAGCGGGAGTTTGGAGACCCAGTACTTC
CASSLDVSSGSLETQYF